This entry features one T cell receptor (beta chain) sequence. Germline assignment: CDR1 SGHVS and CDR2 FNYEAQ. Trimming removed 1 base from V and 3 bases from J; junction bases left unmatched: 6. The CDR3 consists of 17 residues. This sample stems from a study of shared clonotypes between healthy human individuals. In the naive CD8 group, cells lacked CD45RO and were positively selected for CCR7, so terminally differentiated effector memory CD45RA+ cells were left out. Donors, healthy HIV-negative adults, lacked recent acute infections or vaccinations. Produced via immunoSEQ multiplex PCR; TCRdb's table is partial and in-frame only. Here the sample spans hundreds of thousands of clones, around 92% being singletons.

The sample comprised naive CD8+ T cells sorted from blood. This TCR was recovered from a man aged 25 to 40 in good health. The chain carries TRBV7-6 and TRBJ2-2; 9 bases are shared with TRBD1. CDR3 sequence (DNA): TGTGCCAGCAGCTTAGAGAGAGGACAGGGGTACACCGGGGAGCTGTTTTTT. Residues: CASSLERGQGYTGELFF.